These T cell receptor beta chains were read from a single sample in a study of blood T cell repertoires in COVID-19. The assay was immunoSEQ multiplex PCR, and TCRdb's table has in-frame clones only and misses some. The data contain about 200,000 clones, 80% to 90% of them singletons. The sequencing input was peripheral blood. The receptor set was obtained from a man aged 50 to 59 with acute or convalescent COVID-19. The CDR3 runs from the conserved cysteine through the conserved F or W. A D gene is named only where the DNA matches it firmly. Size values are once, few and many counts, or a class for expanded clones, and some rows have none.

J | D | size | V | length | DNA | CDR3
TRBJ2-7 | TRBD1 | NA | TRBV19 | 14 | TGTGCCAGTAGTGGGACAGGGGATTCCTACGAGCAGTACTTC | CASSGTGDSYEQYF
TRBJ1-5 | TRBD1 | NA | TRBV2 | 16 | TGTGCCAGCAGTGAAAGGGAGCAGGGGGCTGCTCAGCCCCAGCATTTT | CASSEREQGAAQPQHF
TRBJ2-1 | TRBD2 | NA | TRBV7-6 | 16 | TGTGCCAGCAGCTTAGTCCCTAGCGGGGGCTATAATGAGCAGTTCTTC | CASSLVPSGGYNEQFF
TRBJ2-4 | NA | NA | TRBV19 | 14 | TGTGCCAGTAGTATGGTGGGGGGTAGTAACATTCAGTACTTC | CASSMVGGSNIQYF
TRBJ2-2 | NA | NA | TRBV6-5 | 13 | TGTGCCAGTTCGCGGGGCTTCGTCGGGGAGCTGTTTTTT | CASSRGFVGELFF
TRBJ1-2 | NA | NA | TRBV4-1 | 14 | TGCGCCAGCAGCCAGGGGGGGGGAGGTGATGGCTACACCTTC | CASSQGGGGDGYTF
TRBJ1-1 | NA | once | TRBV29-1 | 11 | TGCAGCGCCGCCAGTGGGACAGAAGCTTTCTTT | CSAASGTEAFF
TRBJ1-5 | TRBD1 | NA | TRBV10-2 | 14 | TGCGCCAGCAGCCGAGGACAGGGAGTCCAGCCCCAGCATTTT | CASSRGQGVQPQHF
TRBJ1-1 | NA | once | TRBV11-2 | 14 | TGTGCCAGCAGTCTACCTAACAGGAACACTGAAGCTTTCTTT | CASSLPNRNTEAFF
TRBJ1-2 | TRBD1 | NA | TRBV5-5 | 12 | TGTGCCAGCAGCTCACAGGGGTACGGCTACACCTTC | CASSSQGYGYTF
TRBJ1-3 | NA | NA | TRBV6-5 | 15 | TGTGCCAGCAGTTACTTACAGGGTTCTGGAAACACCATATATTTT | CASSYLQGSGNTIYF